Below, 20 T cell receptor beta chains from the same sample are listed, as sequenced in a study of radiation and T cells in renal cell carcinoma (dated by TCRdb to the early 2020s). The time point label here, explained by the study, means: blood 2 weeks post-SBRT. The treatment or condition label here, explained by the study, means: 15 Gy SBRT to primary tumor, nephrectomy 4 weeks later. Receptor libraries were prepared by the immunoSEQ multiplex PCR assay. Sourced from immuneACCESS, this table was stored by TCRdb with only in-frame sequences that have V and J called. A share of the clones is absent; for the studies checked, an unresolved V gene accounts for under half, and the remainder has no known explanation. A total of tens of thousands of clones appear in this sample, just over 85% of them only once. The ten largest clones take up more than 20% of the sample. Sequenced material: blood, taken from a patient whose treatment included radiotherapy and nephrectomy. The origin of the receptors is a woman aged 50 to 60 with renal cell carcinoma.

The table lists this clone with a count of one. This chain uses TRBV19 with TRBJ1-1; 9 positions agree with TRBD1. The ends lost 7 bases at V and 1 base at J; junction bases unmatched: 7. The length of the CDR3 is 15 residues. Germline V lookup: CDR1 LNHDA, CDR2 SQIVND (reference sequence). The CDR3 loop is CASKTRTGANTEAFF. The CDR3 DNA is TGTGCCAGTAAAACAAGGACAGGGGCGAACACTGAAGCTTTCTTT.

The CDR3 DNA reads as TGCGCCAGCAGCGCTCTAAGGGACACTGAAGCTTTCTTT. As protein: CASSALRDTEAFF. The genes are TRBV4-3 and TRBJ1-1; no clear D gene. With 5 bases removed from V and 3 bases from J, the gap between germline ends came to 10 bases. The CDR3 covers 13 residues. CDR1 is LGHNA, CDR2 YSLEER, per germline.

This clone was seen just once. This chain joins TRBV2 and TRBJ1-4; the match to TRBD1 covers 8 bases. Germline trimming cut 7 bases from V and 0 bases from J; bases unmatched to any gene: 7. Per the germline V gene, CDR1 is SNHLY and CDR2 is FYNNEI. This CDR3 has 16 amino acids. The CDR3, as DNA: TGTGCCAGCAAGGGAGGACAGGGAACAACTAATGAAAAACTGTTTTTT. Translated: CASKGGQGTTNEKLFF.

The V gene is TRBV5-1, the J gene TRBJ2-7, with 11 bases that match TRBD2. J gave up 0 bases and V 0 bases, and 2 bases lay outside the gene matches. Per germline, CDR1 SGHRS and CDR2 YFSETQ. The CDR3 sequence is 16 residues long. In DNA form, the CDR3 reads TGCGCCAGCAGCTTGGAACTAGCGGGGGCCTCCTACGAGCAGTACTTC. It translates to CASSLELAGASYEQYF.

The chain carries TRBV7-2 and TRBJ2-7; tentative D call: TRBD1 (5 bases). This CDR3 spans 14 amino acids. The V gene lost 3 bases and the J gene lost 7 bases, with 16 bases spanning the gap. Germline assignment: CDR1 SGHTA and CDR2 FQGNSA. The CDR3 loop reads CASSLSQGFVEQYF. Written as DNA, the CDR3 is TGTGCCAGCAGCTTGTCCCAGGGTTTTGTGGAGCAGTACTTC.

CDR3 loop: CASSLPQGIVAPKETQYF. The CDR3 region has the DNA TGTGCCAGCAGCTTACCCCAGGGTATCGTGGCACCCAAAGAGACCCAGTACTTC. The chain employs TRBV7-8 and TRBJ2-5; perhaps TRBD1 as D (5 bases). CDR1 and CDR2 from the germline V gene are SGHVS and FQNEAQ. V was trimmed by 2 bases and J by 3 bases, leaving 22 bases between them. The CDR3 has 18 amino acids.

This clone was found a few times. The CDR3 region is CASSSRTGTVPGYTF. CDR3 coding DNA: TGCGCCAGCAGCTCAAGGACAGGGACGGTTCCAGGCTACACCTTC. The V gene is TRBV5-1, the J gene TRBJ1-2, with 8 bases fitting TRBD1. The germline CDR1 and CDR2 sequences are SGHRS and YFSETQ. Trimming removed 3 bases from V and 8 bases from J; junction bases left unmatched: 12. CDR3 length: 15 residues.

CDR3 protein: CASSWTGVGEQYF. In DNA, the CDR3 is TGTGCCAGCAGCTGGACAGGGGTAGGGGAGCAGTACTTC. The gene calls are TRBV5-8 and TRBJ2-7; 9 bases line up with TRBD1. The CDR3 loop spans 13 amino acids. Germline V gene sequence: CDR1 SGHTS, CDR2 YDEGEE. Losses at the gene ends were 3 bases for V and 7 bases for J; bases not matched to a gene: 5.

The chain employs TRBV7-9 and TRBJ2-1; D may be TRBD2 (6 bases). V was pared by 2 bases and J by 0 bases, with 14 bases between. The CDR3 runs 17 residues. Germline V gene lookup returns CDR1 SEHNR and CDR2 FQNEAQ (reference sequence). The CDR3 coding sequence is TGTGCCAGCAGCTTAAATAGCGGTACCCCCTCCTACAATGAGCAGTTCTTC. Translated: CASSLNSGTPSYNEQFF.

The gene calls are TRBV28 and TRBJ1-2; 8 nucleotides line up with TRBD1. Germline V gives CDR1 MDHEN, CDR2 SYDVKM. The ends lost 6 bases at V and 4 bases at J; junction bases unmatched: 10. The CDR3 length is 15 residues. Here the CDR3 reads CASRRGQGGFYGYTF. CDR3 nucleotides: TGTGCCAGCAGACGTGGACAGGGTGGGTTCTATGGCTACACCTTC.

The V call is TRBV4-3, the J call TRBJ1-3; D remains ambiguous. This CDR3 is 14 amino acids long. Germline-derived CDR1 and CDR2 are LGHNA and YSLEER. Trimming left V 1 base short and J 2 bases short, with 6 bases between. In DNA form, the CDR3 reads TGCGCCAGCAGCCAAGGCCCTCCTGGAAACACCATATATTTT. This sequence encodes CASSQGPPGNTIYF.

CDR3 sequence: CASSLEGQVNYGYTF. CDR3 sequence (DNA): TGTGCCAGCAGCCTGGAGGGACAGGTTAACTATGGCTACACCTTC. J is TRBJ1-2 and V is TRBV7-8; 8 bases are shared with TRBD1. CDR1 and CDR2 (germline): SGHVS, FQNEAQ. The V and J ends lost 5 bases and 1 base, in that order; junction bases with no gene match: 6. The length of the CDR3 is 15 residues.

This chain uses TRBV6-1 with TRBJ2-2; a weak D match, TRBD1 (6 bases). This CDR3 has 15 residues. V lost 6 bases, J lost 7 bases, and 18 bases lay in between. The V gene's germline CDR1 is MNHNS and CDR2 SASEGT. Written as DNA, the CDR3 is TGTGCCAGCAGATTTGAGGCAGGGGTAGGCGGGGAGCTGTTTTTT. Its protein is CASRFEAGVGGELFF.

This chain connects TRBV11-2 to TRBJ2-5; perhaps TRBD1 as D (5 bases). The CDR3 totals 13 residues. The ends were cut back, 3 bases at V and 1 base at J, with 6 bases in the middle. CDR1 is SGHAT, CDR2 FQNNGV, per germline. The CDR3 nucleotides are TGTGCCAGCAGCTTGGACACCCAAGAGACCCAGTACTTC. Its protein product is CASSLDTQETQYF.

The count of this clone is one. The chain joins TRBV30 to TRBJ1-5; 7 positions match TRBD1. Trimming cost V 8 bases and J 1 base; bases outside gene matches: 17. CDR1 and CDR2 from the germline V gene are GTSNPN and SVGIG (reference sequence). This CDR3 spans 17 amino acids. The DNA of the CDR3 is TGTGCCCGACCGATAGGTTCGACAGGGAAAAGCAATCAGCCCCAGCATTTT. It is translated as CARPIGSTGKSNQPQHF. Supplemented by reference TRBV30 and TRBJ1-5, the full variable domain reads SQTIHQWPATLVQPVGSPLSLECTVEGTSNPNLYWYRQAAGRGLQLLFYSVGIGQISSEVPQNLSASRPQDRQFILSSKKLLLSDSGFYLCARPIGSTGKSNQPQHFGDGTRLSIL.

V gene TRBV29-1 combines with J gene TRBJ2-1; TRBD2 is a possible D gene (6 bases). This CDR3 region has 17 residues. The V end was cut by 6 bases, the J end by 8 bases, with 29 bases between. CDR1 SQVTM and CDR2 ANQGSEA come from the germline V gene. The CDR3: CSVHPTRAGNPRDEQFF. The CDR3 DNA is TGCAGCGTCCACCCCACCAGAGCGGGCAACCCGAGGGATGAGCAGTTCTTC.

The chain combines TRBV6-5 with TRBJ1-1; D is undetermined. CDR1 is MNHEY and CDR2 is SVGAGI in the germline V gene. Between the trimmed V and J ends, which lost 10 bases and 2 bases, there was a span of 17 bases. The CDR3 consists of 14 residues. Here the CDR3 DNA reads TGTGCCACCTCTGGACCCTTAGGCAACACTGAAGCTTTCTTT. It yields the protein CATSGPLGNTEAFF.

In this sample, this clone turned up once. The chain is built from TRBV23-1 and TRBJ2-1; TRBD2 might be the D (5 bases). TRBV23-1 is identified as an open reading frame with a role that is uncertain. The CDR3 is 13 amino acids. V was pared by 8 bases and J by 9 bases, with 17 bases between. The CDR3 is CASDAFGVPEQFF. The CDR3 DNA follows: TGCGCCAGCGACGCGTTCGGGGTGCCTGAGCAGTTCTTC.

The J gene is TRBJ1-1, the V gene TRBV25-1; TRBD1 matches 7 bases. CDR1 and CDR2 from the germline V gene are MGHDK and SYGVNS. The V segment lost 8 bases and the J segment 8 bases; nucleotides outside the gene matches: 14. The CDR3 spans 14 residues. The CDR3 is CASSPEGAFKEAFF. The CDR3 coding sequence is TGTGCCAGCTCTCCGGAGGGGGCGTTTAAGGAAGCTTTCTTT.

This CDR3 is CASSSKQGDNEKLFF. CDR3 in DNA: TGTGCCAGCAGTTCCAAACAGGGGGACAATGAAAAACTGTTTTTT. The genes are TRBV6-5 and TRBJ1-4, with 8 positions matching TRBD1. This CDR3 is 15 amino acids long. The V gene's germline CDR1 is MNHEY and CDR2 SVGAGI. The ends lost 4 bases at V and 5 bases at J; junction bases unmatched: 6.